The 12 T cell receptor beta chains given below trace back to one sample, sequenced in a study of CD8 T cells in ankylosing spondylitis. TCRdb reprocessed the 5' RACE reads via MiXCR and lists one record per CDR3 protein. Of roughly 150,000 distinct CDR3 sequences in the sample, under 35% were seen once. The sample consisted of synovial fluid, either unsorted or a sorted T cell fraction (not recorded which). All receptors derive from a male donor with ankylosing spondylitis.

This clonotype was seen ten or more times. The rearrangement joins TRBV10-1 to TRBJ2-3; D unresolved. Germline CDR1 WNHNN, CDR2 SYGVQD (reference sequence). CDR3 length: 12 amino acids. V was clipped by 2 bases and J by 5 bases, with 5 bases between them. CDR3 region: CASSENRDTQYF. DNA for the CDR3: TGCGCCAGCAGTGAGAACCGAGATACGCAGTATTTT.

This chain joins TRBV6-1 and TRBJ2-3, with D perhaps being TRBD1 or TRBD2 (5 bases each). The V end lost 0 bases, the J end lost 5 bases, and 18 bases lay between the germline ends. The CDR3 runs to 17 residues. Germline CDR1 and CDR2: MNHNS and SASEGT. In nucleotides, the CDR3 is TGTGCCAGCAGTGAAGCGAGGGGCAGACCCGCGGGAGATACGCAGTATTTT. This codes for CASSEARGRPAGDTQYF.

The V call is TRBV15, the J call TRBJ1-4; 7 bases map to TRBD1. The germline V gene has CDR1 LNHNV and CDR2 YYDKDF (reference sequence). The CDR3 is made up of 14 amino acids. The V and J ends lost 5 bases and 6 bases, in that order; junction bases with no gene match: 6. The DNA for the CDR3 is TGTGCCACCAGCCCCGGGACAGTCTATGAAAAACTGTTTTTT. It is translated as CATSPGTVYEKLFF. The variable domain in full, completed from reference TRBV15 and TRBJ1-4, reads DAMVIQNPRYQVTQFGKPVTLSCSQTLNHNVMYWYQQKSSQAPKLLFHYYDKDFNNEADTPDNFQSRRPNTSFCFLDIRSPGLGDTAMYLCATSPGTVYEKLFFGSGTQLSVL.

The gene calls are TRBV20-1 and TRBJ2-3; 10 bases line up with TRBD1. The CDR3 is made up of 15 amino acids. The germline V gene encodes CDR1 DFQATT and CDR2 SNEGSKA (reference sequence). V lost 1 base, J lost 0 bases, and 1 base stayed unmatched. The CDR3 DNA is TGCAGTGCTAGAGTGGGACAGGGGAGCACAGATACGCAGTATTTT. This encodes CSARVGQGSTDTQYF.

This clonotype was recorded a few times. The V and J genes are TRBV7-9 and TRBJ2-4, with 10 bases lining up with TRBD2. CDR3 size: 13 residues. CDR1 and CDR2 from the germline V gene are SEHNR and FQNEAQ (reference sequence). With 7 bases clipped from V and 5 bases from J, the junction kept 2 bases outside the gene matches. The chain's CDR3 is CASNLAGENIQYF. CDR3 in DNA: TGTGCCAGCAACCTAGCGGGGGAAAACATTCAGTACTTC.

This clonotype was observed a handful of times. The chain combines TRBV28 with TRBJ2-3; 11 bases fit TRBD1. CDR1 MDHEN and CDR2 SYDVKM come from the germline V gene. The CDR3 sequence is 15 residues long. After removal of 1 base from V and 6 bases from J, the junction contained 3 bases not matched to a gene. The CDR3 here is CASSLLGQGEDTQYF. DNA of the CDR3: TGTGCCAGCAGTTTATTGGGACAGGGGGAGGATACGCAGTATTTT.

The chain carries TRBV5-6 and TRBJ2-3, with TRBD2 identical over 8 bases. Germline CDR1 is SGHDT and CDR2 is YYEEEE. This CDR3 is 14 amino acids long. V lost 8 bases, J lost 4 bases, and 9 bases stayed unmatched. CDR3 coding DNA: TGTGCCAGTCGGGCGGGGGGCAGGCCAGATACGCAGTATTTT. This codes for CASRAGGRPDTQYF.

This chain connects TRBV10-3 to TRBJ2-1; D gene uncertain. Trimming stripped 6 bases from V and 12 bases from J, with 15 bases between. CDR1 and CDR2 (germline): ENHRY, SYGVKD. The CDR3 has 12 residues. CDR3: CAISYLTFAQFF. Written as DNA, the CDR3 is TGTGCCATCAGCTACCTAACTTTCGCGCAGTTCTTC.

This clonotype is a singleton in its sample. The chain joins TRBV11-2 to TRBJ2-1; 9 bases fit TRBD1. This CDR3 has 16 residues. With V trimmed by 5 bases and J by 3 bases, 8 bases remained unmatched. Germline V gene sequence: CDR1 SGHAT, CDR2 FQNNGV. CDR3 coding DNA: TGTGCCAGCAGCCCCTCCGACAGGGGGATCTACAATGAGCAGTTCTTC. It codes for CASSPSDRGIYNEQFF.

The rearrangement uses TRBV27 and TRBJ1-6, with a weak D call TRBD1 (6 bases). The V gene's germline CDR1 is MNHEY and CDR2 SMNVEV (reference sequence). The CDR3 is made up of 14 amino acids. Trimming shortened V by 5 bases and J by 6 bases, and 11 bases separated the two germline ends. The CDR3 DNA reads as TGTGCCAGCAGTGTACAGGGACGTAATTCACCCCTCCACTTT. The encoded protein is CASSVQGRNSPLHF.

This rearrangement joins TRBV28 to TRBJ2-1, with 11 bases matching TRBD1. Losses at the gene ends were 4 bases for V and 11 bases for J; bases not matched to a gene: 10. The germline gives CDR1 MDHEN, CDR2 SYDVKM. CDR3 length: 15 amino acids. The CDR3 DNA is TGTGCCAGCAGTTCAACTCGGGGACAGGGGGTTAAGCAGTTCTTC. Translating gives CASSSTRGQGVKQFF.

The table lists this clonotype with many counts. The CDR3 is CASSLNSGGQRDTQYF. CDR3 DNA sequence: TGTGCCAGCAGCTTGAATAGCGGGGGGCAGCGAGATACGCAGTATTTT. This sequence joins TRBV11-2 and TRBJ2-3; 10 bases match TRBD2. Germline V lookup: CDR1 SGHAT, CDR2 FQNNGV. V dropped 3 bases and J dropped 5; count of bases not matched to a gene: 8. This CDR3 region has 16 residues.